This TCR beta chain was obtained from a study of blood T cell repertoires in COVID-19 (dated by TCRdb to 2018 to 2020). Study-level background: Samples covering the acute and convalescent phases of COVID-19 were provided by collaborators in the United States, Italy and Spain. A freely available public database, intended as a resource for researchers studying the immune response to SARS-CoV-2, is where the repertoires were released. The samples were drawn from two sources: the first 160 participants of the ongoing ImmuneRACE study, and 1,200 or so subjects contributed by 6 global collaborators. HLA class I and class II types, where available, came from metadata supplied by the sample provider rather than from assay-based typing. Nearly every sample came with metadata listing a de-identified subject ID, COVID-19 status, age in years and sex. The material from the prospective study consisted of cDNA or gDNA derived from T cells, B-cell-depleted T cells, or PBMCs. Subjects who had been exposed to COVID-19, were actively infected with it, or had recovered from it provided the deeply sampled blood TCRbeta repertoires that made up the dataset.

What the study reported, not specific to this receptor: The amount of clinical and demographic metadata varied by source and participant and was provided uncurated.

Taken from the germline V gene, the CDR1 and CDR2 loops are KGHSH and LQKENI. The germline V end is reduced by 4 bases and the J end by 3 bases; junction bases left unmatched: 2. The CDR3 covers 16 residues, taking in both the cysteine and the phenylalanine. Solely the CDR3 DNA is kept, with 48 bases framed from the first base. TCRbeta CDR3 regions were amplified from genomic DNA using the immunoSEQ Assay, a bias-controlled multiplex PCR. Turning to the authors' computational methods: The number of nucleated cells in each sample was estimated from the amplification of reference gene primers within the assay. Sequence reads were collapsed and filtered to measure the absolute abundance of every unique TCRbeta CDR3 rearrangement. For each sample, productive Simpson clonality was calculated by taking the square root of Simpson's diversity index across productive rearrangements. TCRdb retrieved this table from immuneACCESS and kept in-frame rearrangements only. Not all clones are present; in checked studies, unresolved V genes account for under half, and no reason is known for the remainder. V and J calls and clone size are copied from that table; D and trimming were computed from the DNA. The sample contains fewer than 250,000 clones, about 90% of them found a single time. The top ten clones comprise over 0.65% of the sample.

At one collaborating source in Seattle, patients were enrolled during active infection and were followed longitudinally through the course of disease. Collaborating institutions collected whole blood in K2EDTA tubes following their own protocols. For TCRbeta analysis, collaborators shipped samples as frozen whole blood, isolated PBMCs, or DNA extracted from either of those sample types. Regarding this clone: Which antigen it targets is not known. Per-base quality was not reported, and no clone a single base away is much larger than it.

The receptor was isolated from a man aged 30 to 39 with COVID-19, enrolled during active disease. The rearrangement joined TRBV18 to TRBJ2-1; the central 14 bases match TRBD2. Sequencing was done on a sample of peripheral blood. CDR3 protein: CASSRGLAGVYNEQFF. Read as DNA, the sequence is TGTGCCAGCTCACGGGGACTAGCGGGGGTCTACAATGAGCAGTTCTTC.